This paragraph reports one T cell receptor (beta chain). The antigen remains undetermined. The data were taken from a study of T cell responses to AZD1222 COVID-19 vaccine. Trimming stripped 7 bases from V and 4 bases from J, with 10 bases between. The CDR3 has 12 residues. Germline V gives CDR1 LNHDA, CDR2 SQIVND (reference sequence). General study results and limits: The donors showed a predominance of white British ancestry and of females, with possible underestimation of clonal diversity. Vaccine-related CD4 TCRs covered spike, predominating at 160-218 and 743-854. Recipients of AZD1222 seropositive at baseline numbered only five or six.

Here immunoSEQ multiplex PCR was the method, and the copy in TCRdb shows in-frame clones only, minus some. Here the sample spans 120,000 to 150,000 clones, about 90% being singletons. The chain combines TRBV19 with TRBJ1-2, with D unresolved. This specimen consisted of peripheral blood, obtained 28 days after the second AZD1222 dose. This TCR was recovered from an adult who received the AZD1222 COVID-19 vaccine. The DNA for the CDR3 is TGTGCCAGTAACCACGGCGTCTATGGCTACACCTTC. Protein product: CASNHGVYGYTF.